This T cell receptor (beta chain) was profiled in a study of T-cell memory formation after mild COVID-19. A single record per CDR3 protein comes from TCRdb applying MiXCR to the 5' RACE reads. Among about 170,000 distinct CDR3 sequences listed, roughly 13% were seen once. From germline, CDR1 is SGHTA and CDR2 FQGNSA. The CDR3 runs 18 residues. V was clipped by 3 bases and J by 0 bases, with 20 bases between them. This clonotype was detected many times. The TCR comes from a man between 18 and 29 years old who had mild COVID-19 (a few samples of this study predate the infection). Cell type and time point are not known. This chain uses TRBV7-2 with TRBJ1-1; weak D call: TRBD1 (6 bases). Sequenced sample: PBMCs or a T cell subset sorted from them (not recorded which). CDR3 nucleotide sequence: TGTGCCAGCAGCTTCACAGGGCGCAAATCCATCATGAACACTGAAGCTTTCTTT. This codes for CASSFTGRKSIMNTEAFF.